This TCR beta chain was sequenced in a study of OX40 agonist ivuxolimab in advanced cancers. The study in broad terms: Ivuxolimab was an agonistic, fully human IgG2 monoclonal antibody directed against OX40 (CD134), a costimulatory receptor. Intravenous ivuxolimab was administered to patients every 2 weeks at six dose levels: 0.01, 0.1, 0.3, 1.5, 3 and 10 mg/kg. Of the 50 to 55 dose-escalation patients, hepatocellular carcinoma was present in approximately 20, melanoma in roughly 15, renal cell carcinoma in 9 and head and neck cancer in 9. In the dose-escalation cohort, 82.7% of patients were male, and the mean age was approximately 55 years, with a range of about 23 to 90. Prior anti-PD-1, anti-PD-L1 or anti-CTLA-4 therapy was permitted, and approximately 41% of dose-escalation patients had received checkpoint inhibitors. Partial responses occurred in three dose-escalation patients, of whom one had hepatocellular carcinoma and two had cutaneous melanoma. The purpose of peripheral TCRbeta sequencing was to test whether ivuxolimab changed TCR sequence diversity and led to clonal T-cell expansion. The paper covers the monotherapy dose-escalation part of the phase I ivuxolimab trial, which included N ≈ 50 patients. The paper as a whole reports these results and caveats: After ivuxolimab, expanded clones were on average more numerous among CD8+ T cells than among CD4+ T cells. Antigen specificity was not determined for the clonally expanded peripheral T cells. Low levels of normalized T-cell clonal expansion were also seen in some patients who did not respond. At doses of 0.1 to 3.0 mg/kg, clonal expansion of both CD4+ and CD8+ T cells in blood was seen between baseline and week 6. In the 0.1-3.0 mg/kg groups, partial responders were among the patients with the lowest normalized peripheral clonal expansion, particularly in CD8+ T cells.

Worth noting for this clone: Its recognized antigen is unknown. No per-base quality is available; no much larger clone lies one base away.

Patients with a history of autoimmune disease or receiving systemic immunosuppression were excluded from the trial. In every dose cohort, peripheral blood was drawn for TCR sequencing at baseline, cycle 4 day 1, and cycle 7 day 1. The samples were taken from a phase I, first-in-human, multicenter, open-label dose-escalation trial of ivuxolimab. Adults with locally advanced or metastatic melanoma, renal cell carcinoma, hepatocellular carcinoma or head and neck squamous cell carcinoma were enrolled in the trial. Before TCR sequencing, CD4+ T cells and CD8+ T cells from peripheral blood were sorted into separate populations. The CDR3 holds 12 amino acids from the cysteine to the phenylalanine. The CDR3 DNA has 36 bases and is translated from base 1. The germline V gene sets CDR1 to SNHLY and CDR2 to FYNNEI. Relative to germline, V is missing 10 bases and J is missing 6 bases, with 9 bases of the junction outside any gene match.

Genomic DNA was isolated from the sorted cells so that the TCRbeta CDR3 region could be sequenced. The immunoSEQ Assay was used to sequence the TCRbeta CDR3 regions. The table comes from immuneACCESS by way of TCRdb, which keeps in-frame sequences with V and J called. Part of the clones is missing from these tables; in studies checked, under half for an unresolved V gene and the rest for unknown reasons. The sample table contains around 17,000 clones; only one count was recorded for around 86% of them. The biggest ten clones account for about 12% of the sample. The sequence joins TRBV2 to TRBJ2-7, with TRBD1 matching 7 junction bases. Sequenced here: CD4+ or CD8+ T cells sorted from blood, sampled in a trial of the OX40 agonist ivuxolimab. The clonotype originates from an adult with an advanced solid tumor such as melanoma, head and neck, liver or kidney cancer. The DNA sequence is given as TGTGCCAATGATGAGGGGGCTGGCGAGCAGTACTTC. Its protein is CANDEGAGEQYF. The reference TRBV2 and TRBJ2-7 proteins fill in what lies around the CDR3, so the full variable domain reads EPEVTQTPSHQVTQMGQEVILRCVPISNHLYFYWYRQILGQKVEFLVSFYNNEISEKSEIFDDQFSVERPDGSNFTLKIRSTKLEDSAMYFCANDEGAGEQYFGPGTRLTVT.